Listed below are T cell receptor beta chains from one sample, sequenced in a study of T-cell reconstitution after alpha-beta-depleted transplantation in children. TCRdb re-called the PCR reads through MiXCR, storing one row per CDR3 protein. The repertoire consists of 500,000 to 600,000 distinct CDR3 sequences, with approximately 20% occurring once and the leading ten covering approximately 3%. Material: PBMCs from the stem cell graft donor, obtained from the stem cell graft. The receptors were sampled from a human donor who donated a stem cell graft to a child with acute lymphoblastic leukemia. Each CDR3 is given with its conserved first and last residue. A D gene is named only where the DNA matches it firmly. Size values are once, few and many counts, or a class for expanded clones, and some rows have none.

len	abundance	v_gene	j_gene	d_gene	CDR3nt	CDR3aa
19	-	TRBV4-1	TRBJ2-1	-	TGCGCCAGCAGCCAAAGGACAGGTGTAGCGGGATACTCCTACAATGAGCAGTTCTTC	CASSQRTGVAGYSYNEQFF
16	few	TRBV5-1	TRBJ2-3	TRBD2	TGCGCCAGCAGCTTGTTTCTAGCGGGAGGCACAGATACGCAGTATTTT	CASSLFLAGGTDTQYF
14	-	TRBV4-2	TRBJ2-1	-	TGTGCCAGCAGCCAAGAAGTTACTTCCGGGGGCAGGTTCTTC	CASSQEVTSGGRFF
15	few	TRBV20-1	TRBJ1-5	-	TGCAGTGCTAGAGCCCGCGGCAGCCGCAATCAGCCCCAGCATTTT	CSARARGSRNQPQHF
14	few	TRBV12-3/TRBV12-4	TRBJ2-3	-	TGTGCCAGCACGGGTGAATTTTTCACAGATACGCAGTATTTT	CASTGEFFTDTQYF
15	-	TRBV4-1	TRBJ1-1	-	TGCGCCAGCAGCCAAATGGGGACATTCAACACTGAAGCTTTCTTT	CASSQMGTFNTEAFF
12	many	TRBV12-3/TRBV12-4	TRBJ2-2	-	TGTGCCAGCAGCTCCCCCTCCGGGGAGCTGTTTTTT	CASSSPSGELFF
12	few	TRBV5-6	TRBJ1-1	-	TGTGCCAGCAGCTTGTGGGACACTGAAGCTTTCTTT	CASSLWDTEAFF
12	-	TRBV9	TRBJ1-4	-	TGTGCCAGCAGCTCACCCCGGGAAAAACTGTTTTTT	CASSSPREKLFF
16	few	TRBV7-3	TRBJ2-2	TRBD2	TGTGCCAGCAGCTCCACAGGCGGGAGAAACACCGGGGAGCTGTTTTTT	CASSSTGGRNTGELFF
12	-	TRBV30	TRBJ2-5	TRBD1	TGTGCCGGGGGACAGGGTGCGGAGACCCAGTACTTC	CAGGQGAETQYF
15	-	TRBV5-5	TRBJ1-5	-	TGTGCCAGCAGCTTTGGGGGGGATAGCAATCAGCCCCAGCATTTT	CASSFGGDSNQPQHF
17	-	TRBV13	TRBJ2-1	TRBD2	TGTGCCAGCAGCTTAGGGAGACTAGCGGGGCAGTACAATGAGCAGTTCTTC	CASSLGRLAGQYNEQFF
13	few	TRBV14	TRBJ2-7	-	TGTGCCAGCAGCCAAGATGTTGAAGGGGAGCAGTACTTC	CASSQDVEGEQYF
16	-	TRBV7-9	TRBJ2-3	-	TGTGCCAGCAGCTCACGGCCGGGGGACGGATTGCATACGCAGTATTTT	CASSSRPGDGLHTQYF
15	-	TRBV5-6	TRBJ2-7	-	TGTGCCAGCAGCTCCGGTATGACGGAGTCCTACGAGCAGTACTTC	CASSSGMTESYEQYF
14	few	TRBV7-8	TRBJ2-5	-	TGTGCCAGCAGCTTCTTAGCGCAGGAAGAGACCCAGTACTTC	CASSFLAQEETQYF
15	-	TRBV27	TRBJ2-1	-	TGTGCCAGCAGTTTAAATCGTTACTCCTACAATGAGCAGTTCTTC	CASSLNRYSYNEQFF
19	few	TRBV27	TRBJ1-4	-	TGTGCCAGCAGCCTAACGCCGGGACAAGGATTGATACCTAATGAAAAACTGTTTTTT	CASSLTPGQGLIPNEKLFF
18	few	TRBV11-2	TRBJ2-1	TRBD2	TGTGCCAGCAGTGCAAACCAAATGGGGGGAGGGTTTCAGGGTGAGCAGTTCTTC	CASSANQMGGGFQGEQFF
15	once	TRBV3-1	TRBJ2-3	-	TGTGCCAGCAGCCAAGACGGGGTTGTGACAGATACGCAGTATTTT	CASSQDGVVTDTQYF
14	few	TRBV9	TRBJ2-3	-	TGTGCCAGCAGCGTAGTTCCAGGGACAGATACGCAGTATTTT	CASSVVPGTDTQYF
16	-	TRBV4-1	TRBJ2-4	-	TGCGCCAGCAGCCAAGGGGTCGTACTAGCCAAAAACATTCAGTACTTC	CASSQGVVLAKNIQYF
13	-	TRBV5-1	TRBJ2-7	-	TGCGCCAGCAGCGGTAGACAGGCATTACAGCAGTACTTC	CASSGRQALQQYF
15	-	TRBV5-1	TRBJ1-1	-	TGCGCCAGCAGCGTGGACGGACTCAGGAACACTGAAGCTTTCTTT	CASSVDGLRNTEAFF
14	few	TRBV9	TRBJ1-5	-	TGTGCCAGCAGCGTACGAGAGACCAATCAGCCCCAGCATTTT	CASSVRETNQPQHF
15	-	TRBV5-1	TRBJ1-6	-	TGCGCCAGCAGCTTGGTGGACGGAAATAATTCACCCCTCCACTTT	CASSLVDGNNSPLHF
16	-	TRBV5-1	TRBJ2-1	TRBD2	TGCGCCAGCCGCCCCCGGCTAGCGGGAGTTATCAATGAGCAGTTCTTC	CASRPRLAGVINEQFF
13	-	TRBV12-3/TRBV12-4	TRBJ1-3	-	TGTGCCAGCAGCTTTGCCCAACTTTCCCCCATATATTTT	CASSFAQLSPIYF
13	few	TRBV5-1	TRBJ2-7	-	TGCGCCAGCAGCTTGGCAGACAGCGACGAGCAGTACTTC	CASSLADSDEQYF
16	-	TRBV5-1	TRBJ2-2	-	TGCGCCAGCAGCTTGAATGCGGGGCTGAACACCGGGGAGCTGTTTTTT	CASSLNAGLNTGELFF
15	few	TRBV11-2	TRBJ2-5	TRBD1	TGTGCCAGCAGCTCCCTCAGGGGGAGAGTTGAGACCCAGTACTTC	CASSSLRGRVETQYF
17	-	TRBV27	TRBJ2-7	-	TGTGCTAGCAGTTTATCGCCAGGATTAGGGGCAACCTACGAGCAGTACTTC	CASSLSPGLGATYEQYF
15	few	TRBV5-8	TRBJ2-5	-	TGTGCCAGCAGCTTGGGATCTAGCCGGGCGGAGACCCAGTACTTC	CASSLGSSRAETQYF
13	few	TRBV5-1	TRBJ1-2	TRBD1	TGCGCCAGCAGCCCGGACAGGATCTATGGCTACACCTTC	CASSPDRIYGYTF
17	-	TRBV6-1	TRBJ1-4	TRBD1	TGTGCCAGCAGCCCCTCGGGACAGGGGGGCCGTAATGAAAAACTGTTTTTT	CASSPSGQGGRNEKLFF
16	few	TRBV9	TRBJ2-5	-	TGTGCCAGCAGCGTAGGCTTAGCAGGCTTAGCGGAGACCCAGTACTTC	CASSVGLAGLAETQYF
17	few	TRBV12-3/TRBV12-4	TRBJ1-2	TRBD1	TGTGCCAGCAGTTTTGGGACAGGGGGCATCGGGGACTATGGCTACACCTTC	CASSFGTGGIGDYGYTF
17	once	TRBV6-2/TRBV6-3	TRBJ2-1	-	TGTGCCAGCAGGCCAACAACAAGGTTGGGGGACTACAATGAGCAGTTCTTC	CASRPTTRLGDYNEQFF
12	-	TRBV3-1	TRBJ2-1	-	TGTGCCAGCAGCCCCCACTACAATGAGCAGTTCTTC	CASSPHYNEQFF
13	-	TRBV7-9	TRBJ2-7	-	TGTGCCAGCAGCCAACCGGGAGCCTACGAGCAGTACTTC	CASSQPGAYEQYF
16	-	TRBV5-1	TRBJ2-1	TRBD2	TGCGCCAGCAGCTTGGAAGTCGGGAGGGTTTACAATGAGCAGTTCTTC	CASSLEVGRVYNEQFF
16	-	TRBV9	TRBJ1-3	-	TGTGCCAGCAGCGTAGTGGGCGGGAGCTCTGGAAACACCATATATTTT	CASSVVGGSSGNTIYF
13	-	TRBV6-2/TRBV6-3	TRBJ2-7	-	TGTGCCAGCAGTAAGCAGGGTACCTACGAGCAGTACTTC	CASSKQGTYEQYF
15	few	TRBV6-2/TRBV6-3	TRBJ2-3	-	TGTGCCAGCAGTTCGGACTACTTTAGCACAGATACGCAGTATTTT	CASSSDYFSTDTQYF
15	few	TRBV7-3	TRBJ1-1	TRBD1	TGTGCCAGCAGACCTGAACAGGGGATGAACACTGAAGCTTTCTTT	CASRPEQGMNTEAFF
12	many	TRBV12-3/TRBV12-4	TRBJ2-7	-	TGTGCCAGCACCAGGCATTTCTACGAGCAGTACTTC	CASTRHFYEQYF
11	-	TRBV20-1	TRBJ2-2	-	TGCAGTGCTAGTAAGGCCGGGGAGCTGTTTTTT	CSASKAGELFF
14	-	TRBV12-3/TRBV12-4	TRBJ1-2	-	TGTGCCAGCAGTTTTCGGGGGCGAGGCTATGGCTACACCTTC	CASSFRGRGYGYTF
16	few	TRBV4-1	TRBJ2-5	-	TGCGCCAGCAGCCAAGATTGGCAGCAAGGTGCGGAGACCCAGTACTTC	CASSQDWQQGAETQYF
15	few	TRBV7-9	TRBJ2-3	TRBD2	TGTGCCAGCAGCTCCACCGGGACTAGCGTAGATACGCAGTATTTT	CASSSTGTSVDTQYF
15	-	TRBV18	TRBJ2-7	-	TGTGCCAGCTCACCACCATCAGGGGATTACCACGAGCAGTACTTC	CASSPPSGDYHEQYF